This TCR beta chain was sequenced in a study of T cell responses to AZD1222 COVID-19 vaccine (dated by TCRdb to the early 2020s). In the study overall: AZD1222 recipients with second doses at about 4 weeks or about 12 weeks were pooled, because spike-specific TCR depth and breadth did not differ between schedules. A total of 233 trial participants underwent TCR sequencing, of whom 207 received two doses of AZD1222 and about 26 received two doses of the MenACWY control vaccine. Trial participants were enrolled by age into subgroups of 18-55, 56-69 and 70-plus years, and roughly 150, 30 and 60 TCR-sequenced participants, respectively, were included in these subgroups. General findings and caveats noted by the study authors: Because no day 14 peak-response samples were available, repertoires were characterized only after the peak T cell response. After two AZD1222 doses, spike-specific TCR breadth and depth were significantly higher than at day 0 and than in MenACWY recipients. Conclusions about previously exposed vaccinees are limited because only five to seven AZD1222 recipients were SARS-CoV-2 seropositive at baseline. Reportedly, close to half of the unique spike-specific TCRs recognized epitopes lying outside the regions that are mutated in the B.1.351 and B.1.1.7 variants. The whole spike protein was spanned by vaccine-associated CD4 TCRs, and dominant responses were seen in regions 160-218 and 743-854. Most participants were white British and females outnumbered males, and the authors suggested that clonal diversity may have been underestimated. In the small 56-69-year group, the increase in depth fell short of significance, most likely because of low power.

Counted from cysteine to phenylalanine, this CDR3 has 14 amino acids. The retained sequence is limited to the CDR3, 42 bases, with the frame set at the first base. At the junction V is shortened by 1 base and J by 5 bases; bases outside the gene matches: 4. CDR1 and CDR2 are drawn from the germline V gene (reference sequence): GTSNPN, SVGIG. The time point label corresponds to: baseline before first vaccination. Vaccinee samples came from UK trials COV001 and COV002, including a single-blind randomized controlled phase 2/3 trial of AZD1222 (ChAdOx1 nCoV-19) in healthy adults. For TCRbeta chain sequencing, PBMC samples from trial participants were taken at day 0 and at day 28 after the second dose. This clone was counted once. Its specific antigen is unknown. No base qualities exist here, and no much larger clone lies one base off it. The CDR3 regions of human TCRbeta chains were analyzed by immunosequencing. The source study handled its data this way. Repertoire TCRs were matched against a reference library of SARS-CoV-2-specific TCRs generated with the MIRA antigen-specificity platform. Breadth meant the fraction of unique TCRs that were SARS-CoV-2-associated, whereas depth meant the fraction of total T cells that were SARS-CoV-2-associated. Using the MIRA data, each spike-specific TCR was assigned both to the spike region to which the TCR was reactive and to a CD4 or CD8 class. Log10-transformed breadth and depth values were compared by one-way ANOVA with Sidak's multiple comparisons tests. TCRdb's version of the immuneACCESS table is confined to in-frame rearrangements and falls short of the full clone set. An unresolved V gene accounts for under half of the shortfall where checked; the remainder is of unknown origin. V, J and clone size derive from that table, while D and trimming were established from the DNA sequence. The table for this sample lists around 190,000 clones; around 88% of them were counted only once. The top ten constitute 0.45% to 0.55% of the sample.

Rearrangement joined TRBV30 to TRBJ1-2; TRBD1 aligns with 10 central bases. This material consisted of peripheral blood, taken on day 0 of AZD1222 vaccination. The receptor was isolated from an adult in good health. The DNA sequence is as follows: TGTGCCTGGAGTGGACAGGGGGCGTTATATGGCTACACCTTC. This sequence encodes CAWSGQGALYGYTF.